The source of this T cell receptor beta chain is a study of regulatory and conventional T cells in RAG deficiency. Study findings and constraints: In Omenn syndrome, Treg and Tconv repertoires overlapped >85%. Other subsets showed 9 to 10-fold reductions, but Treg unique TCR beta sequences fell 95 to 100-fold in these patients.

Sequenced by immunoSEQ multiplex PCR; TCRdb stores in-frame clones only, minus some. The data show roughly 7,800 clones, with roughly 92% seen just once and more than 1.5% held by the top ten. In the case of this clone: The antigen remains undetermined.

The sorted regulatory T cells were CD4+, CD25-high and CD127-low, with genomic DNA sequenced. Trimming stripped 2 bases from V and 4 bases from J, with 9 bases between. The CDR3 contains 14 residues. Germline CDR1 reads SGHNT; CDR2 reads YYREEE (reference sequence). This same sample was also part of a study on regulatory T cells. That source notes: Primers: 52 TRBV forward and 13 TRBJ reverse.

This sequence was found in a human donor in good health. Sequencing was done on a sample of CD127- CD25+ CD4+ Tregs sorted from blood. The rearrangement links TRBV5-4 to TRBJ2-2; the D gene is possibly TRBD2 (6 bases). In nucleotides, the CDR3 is TGTGCCAGCAGCTTTCCCGGGAGCACCGGGGAGCTGTTTTTT. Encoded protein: CASSFPGSTGELFF.